Below are 2 T cell receptor beta chains sequenced from a single sample in a study of vaccination and CD4 T cells after COVID-19. TCRdb fed the PCR reads into MiXCR, producing one record per CDR3 protein. The repertoire holds about 15,000 distinct CDR3 sequences, approximately 71% seen once, with 0.95% to 1.2% in the top ten. Here the sequenced sample was CD4+ T cells from blood, taken after SARS-CoV-2 vaccination. The receptors were gathered from a human donor who had recovered from COVID-19.

This chain joins TRBV7-6 and TRBJ2-1; possible D gene TRBD1, 6 bases. The CDR3 extends over 15 amino acids. V lost 10 bases, J lost 0 bases, and 16 bases lay in between. Germline CDR1 and CDR2: SGHVS and FNYEAQ. In DNA, the CDR3 is TGTGCCACCTCGTTCAGGGGTTTCTCCTACAATGAGCAGTTCTTC. Translation gives CATSFRGFSYNEQFF.

The table lists this clonotype with a count of one. V usage is TRBV15 and J usage is TRBJ2-7; 13 bases match TRBD2. The CDR3 is 16 residues long. Trimming removed 0 bases from V and 6 bases from J; junction bases left unmatched: 5. Germline-derived CDR1 and CDR2 are LNHNV and YYDKDF (reference sequence). CDR3: CATSRERTSGSGEQYF. In DNA form, the CDR3 reads TGTGCCACCAGCAGAGAAAGGACTAGCGGGAGTGGCGAGCAGTACTTC.